This TCR beta chain was recovered during a study of T cell changes during pregnancy in multiple sclerosis. Some clones are missing from TCRdb's copy, which holds only in-frame ones; the method was immunoSEQ multiplex PCR. The table shows roughly 40,000 clones, with 91% occurring only once. This CDR3 spans 17 amino acids. The germline gives CDR1 SGDLS, CDR2 YYNGEE. Trimming at V came to 1 base and at J to 4 bases, leaving 6 bases not matched to a gene. The rearrangement uses TRBV9 and TRBJ2-3; TRBD2 agrees at 13 bases. The sample consisted of CD8+ T cells from peripheral blood mononuclear cells, taken before pregnancy. This TCR came from a female donor with multiple sclerosis, enrolled in a pregnancy study. For the CDR3, the DNA is TGTGCCAGCAGCGTACATCCGGGACTAGCGGGGTCAGATACGCAGTATTTT. This codes for CASSVHPGLAGSDTQYF.